This TCR beta chain was identified in a study of OX40 agonist ivuxolimab in advanced cancers. A note on the overall study: Ivuxolimab was a fully human IgG2 agonistic monoclonal antibody targeting the costimulatory receptor OX40 (CD134). Intravenous ivuxolimab was administered to patients every 2 weeks at six dose levels: 0.01, 0.1, 0.3, 1.5, 3 and 10 mg/kg. Of the roughly 50 dose-escalation patients, hepatocellular carcinoma was present in roughly 19, melanoma in around 15, renal cell carcinoma in 9 and head and neck cancer in 9. In the dose-escalation cohort, 82.7% of patients were male, and the mean age was around 60 years, with a range of about 23 to 90. Prior anti-PD-1, anti-PD-L1 or anti-CTLA-4 therapy was permitted, and checkpoint inhibitors had been received by around 39% of dose-escalation patients. Three dose-escalation patients achieved partial responses, one with hepatocellular carcinoma and two with cutaneous melanoma. Peripheral TCRbeta sequencing aimed to test whether ivuxolimab altered TCR sequence diversity and caused clonal T-cell expansion. The paper reports the monotherapy dose-escalation portion (N of about 50 patients) of the phase I ivuxolimab trial.

To sequence the TCRbeta CDR3 region, genomic DNA was isolated from the sorted cells. The immunoSEQ Assay was used for sequencing of TCRbeta CDR3 regions. Drawn from immuneACCESS, this table holds only the in-frame rearrangements with V and J called that TCRdb kept. Clones are partly lost; checked studies trace under half to an unresolved V gene and leave the rest unexplained. Here the sample has tens of thousands of clones; around 87% occur a single time. The ten top clones hold about 0.5% of the sample. Patients with a history of autoimmune disease or receiving systemic immunosuppression were excluded from the trial. Peripheral blood for TCR sequencing was drawn from every dose cohort at baseline, at cycle 4 day 1 and at cycle 7 day 1. Samples were obtained from an open-label, multicenter, first-in-human phase I dose-escalation trial of ivuxolimab. Adults with locally advanced or metastatic melanoma, renal cell, hepatocellular, or head and neck squamous cell carcinoma were enrolled in the trial. Before TCR sequencing, CD4+ T cells and CD8+ T cells were sorted from peripheral blood as separate populations.

On the study overall, not on this receptor specifically: At doses from 0.1 to 3.0 mg/kg, clonal expansion was seen in both CD4+ and CD8+ blood T cells between baseline and week 6. In the 0.1-3.0 mg/kg groups, partial responders were among the patients with the lowest normalized peripheral clonal expansion, particularly in CD8+ T cells. The antigen specificity of the clonally expanded peripheral T cells was not determined. Low levels of normalized T-cell clonal expansion were also seen in some nonresponding patients. After ivuxolimab, expanded clones were on average more numerous among CD8+ T cells than among CD4+ T cells.

This clone was observed once. What this receptor recognizes is not known. Base qualities are not recorded, but no much larger clone differs from it by a single base. The germline V gene sets CDR1 to MNHEY and CDR2 to SVGAGI. The CDR3 runs 12 amino acids, cysteine and phenylalanine included. CDR3 DNA only is kept here, 36 bases in frame from base 1. Deletion took 6 bases off V and 5 bases off J, with a span of 11 bases between the germline ends. The chain employs TRBV6-5 and TRBJ2-7; a tentative D match to TRBD1 spans 6 bases. The input for sequencing was CD4+ or CD8+ T cells sorted from blood, taken in a trial of the OX40 agonist ivuxolimab. The TCR comes from an adult with an advanced solid tumor such as melanoma, head and neck, liver or kidney cancer. DNA sequence: TGTGCCAGCAGCCGCGACAGGAACGAGCAGTACTTC. The translation is CASSRDRNEQYF.